This T cell receptor (beta chain) derives from a study of cytomegalovirus exposure and HLA in healthy donors. To note about this clone: Antigen unknown.

The PCR ran on 60 Vbeta and 13 Jbeta primers. The method was immunoSEQ multiplex PCR; TCRdb's version includes in-frame clones alone and lacks a portion of them. Of 150,000 to 200,000 clones listed, roughly 80% are singletons. There are 17 residues in the CDR3. With 3 bases clipped from V and 0 bases from J, the junction kept 4 bases outside the gene matches. Germline-derived CDR1 and CDR2 are KGHSH and LQKENI. Notes on the study in general: It was 150 or so TCR beta chains that were listed as cytomegalovirus-associated. A later analysis linked a missense DCLRE1C variant to TCR beta V- and J-gene trimming.

This receptor was obtained from a woman aged 40 to 49 in good health and CMV-seronegative. The chain has TRBV18 and TRBJ2-1; 11 bases agree with TRBD2. Sequenced sample: PBMCs. The CDR3, as DNA: TGTGCCAGCTCACCGAGACTAGCGGGAAGCTCCTACAATGAGCAGTTCTTC. Protein product: CASSPRLAGSSYNEQFF. Full variable domain (remainder filled in from reference TRBV18 and TRBJ2-1): NAGVMQNPRHLVRRRGQEARLRCSPMKGHSHVYWYRQLPEEGLKFMVYLQKENIIDESGMPKERFSAEFPKEGPSILRIQQVVRGDSAAYFCASSPRLAGSSYNEQFFGPGTRLTVL.